This T cell receptor beta chain was observed in a study of blood T cell repertoires in COVID-19 (dated by TCRdb to the early 2020s). With respect to the entire study: Samples covering the acute and convalescent phases of COVID-19 were provided by collaborators in the United States, Italy and Spain. The material from the prospective study consisted of cDNA or gDNA derived from T cells, B-cell-depleted T cells, or PBMCs. Subjects who had been exposed to COVID-19, were actively infected with it, or had recovered from it provided the deeply sampled blood TCRbeta repertoires that made up the dataset. The repertoires were released in a freely available public database intended as a resource for research on the immune response to SARS-CoV-2. The samples were drawn from the first 160 participants of the ongoing ImmuneRACE study and from roughly 1,300 subjects provided by 6 global collaborators. A de-identified subject ID, COVID-19 status, age in years and sex were almost always included in the sample metadata. HLA class I and class II types, where available, came from metadata supplied by the sample provider rather than from assay-based typing. General conclusions and limits of the study: Clinical and demographic metadata were provided uncurated, with the amount varying by source and participant.

With regard to this clone: Its antigen has not been determined. No clone much larger than this one lies a single base away; base qualities are absent.

Each collaborating institution followed its own protocols to collect whole blood in K2EDTA tubes. For TCRbeta analysis, collaborators shipped samples in one of three forms: frozen whole blood, isolated PBMCs, or DNA extracted from either of those sample types. TCRbeta CDR3 regions were amplified from genomic DNA using the immunoSEQ Assay, a bias-controlled multiplex PCR. Turning to the authors' computational methods: The number of nucleated cells in each sample was estimated by amplification of reference gene primers within the assay. To quantify the absolute abundance of each unique TCRbeta CDR3 rearrangement, sequence reads were collapsed and filtered. For each sample, productive Simpson clonality was calculated as the square root of Simpson's diversity index across productive rearrangements. In TCRdb, the immuneACCESS table is reduced to in-frame sequences with V and J assigned. These tables do not hold every clone; where another copy was compared, an unresolved V gene accounts for under half, and the others remain unexplained. The D gene and trimming were derived from the DNA, and the V and J assignments and clone size from that table. The sample contains a few hundred thousand clones, 75% to 90% of them found a single time. Under 4% of the sample belongs to the ten largest clones.

The receptor was derived from a woman aged 18-35 years with acute or convalescent COVID-19. Material for sequencing was peripheral blood.

The DNA is as follows: TGTGCCTGGAGTGTAGGGGAAGAGGGGTTCGGGTTCGGGACTCCCGAACTGTCGGAAGCTTTCTTT. Protein translation: CAWSVGEEGFGFGTPELSEAFF. The sequence links TRBV30 to TRBJ1-1; D gene: possibly TRBD1, on 5 matching bases. The CDR3 holds 22 amino acids from the cysteine to the phenylalanine. Only the CDR3 region is kept as DNA, spanning 66 bases read in frame from base 1. V sheds 0 bases and J sheds 8 bases, leaving 40 bases between their ends. Based on the germline V gene (reference sequence), the CDR1 and CDR2 sequences are GTSNPN and SVGIG. The entire variable domain, with the stretches around the CDR3 drawn from the reference TRBV30 and TRBJ1-1 proteins, is SQTIHQWPATLVQPVGSPLSLECTVEGTSNPNLYWYRQAAGRGLQLLFYSVGIGQISSEVPQNLSASRPQDRQFILSSKKLLLSDSGFYLCAWSVGEEGFGFGTPELSEAFFGQGTRLTVV.